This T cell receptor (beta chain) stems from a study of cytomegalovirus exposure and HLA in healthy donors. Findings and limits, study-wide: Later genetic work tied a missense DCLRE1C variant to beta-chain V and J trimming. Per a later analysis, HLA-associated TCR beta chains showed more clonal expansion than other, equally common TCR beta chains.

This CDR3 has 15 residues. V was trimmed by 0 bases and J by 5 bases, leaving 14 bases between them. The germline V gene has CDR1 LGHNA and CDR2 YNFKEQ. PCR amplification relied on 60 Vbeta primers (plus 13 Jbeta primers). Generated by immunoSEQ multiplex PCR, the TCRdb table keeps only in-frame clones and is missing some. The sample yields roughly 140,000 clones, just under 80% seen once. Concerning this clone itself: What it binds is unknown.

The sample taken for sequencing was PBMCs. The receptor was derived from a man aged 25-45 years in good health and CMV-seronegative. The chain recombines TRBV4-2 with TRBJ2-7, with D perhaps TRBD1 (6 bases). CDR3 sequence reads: CASSQEPQGFHEQYF. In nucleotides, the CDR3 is TGTGCCAGCAGCCAAGAACCACAGGGTTTCCACGAGCAGTACTTC.